Included here is one T cell receptor (beta chain) sequence, with context. The protocol was immunoSEQ multiplex PCR, while the TCRdb copy is restricted to in-frame clones and leaves out a portion. This sample has 45,000 to 55,000 clones, with 68% found just once. The data were taken from a study of blood T cell repertoires in COVID-19. For the study at large: T cells, B-cell-depleted T cells, or PBMCs provided the cDNA or gDNA that served as material.

Trimming left V 0 bases short and J 3 bases short, with 5 bases between. Germline lookup yields CDR1 MNHEY and CDR2 SVGAGI. This CDR3 comprises 13 residues. The receptor was isolated from an older woman with acute or convalescent COVID-19. The sequenced sample was peripheral blood. The chain employs TRBV6-5 and TRBJ1-2, with unresolved D. CDR3 in amino acids: CASSYSSDYGYTF. CDR3 sequence (DNA): TGTGCCAGCAGTTACTCGAGCGACTATGGCTACACCTTC.